This TCR beta chain was sequenced for a study of blood T cell repertoires in COVID-19. Turning to the study itself: Acute and convalescent COVID-19 specimens originated in the United States, Italy and Spain.

The assay was immunoSEQ multiplex PCR, and TCRdb's table has in-frame clones only and misses some. The repertoire holds approximately 200,000 clones, with 84% as singletons. CDR1 MNHEY and CDR2 SVGAGI come from the germline V gene. Trimming took off 5 bases at V and 8 bases at J, with 19 bases between the two ends. This CDR3 has 15 amino acids. This clone has a single count. The specimen sequenced was peripheral blood. The chain carries TRBV6-5 and TRBJ2-1; possible D gene TRBD2, 5 bases. This sequence was found in a woman in her sixties who had recovered from COVID-19. The CDR3 nucleotides are TGTGCCAGCAGTCCCGTTAATCTAGCACCGGATGAGCAGTTCTTC. Translation: CASSPVNLAPDEQFF.